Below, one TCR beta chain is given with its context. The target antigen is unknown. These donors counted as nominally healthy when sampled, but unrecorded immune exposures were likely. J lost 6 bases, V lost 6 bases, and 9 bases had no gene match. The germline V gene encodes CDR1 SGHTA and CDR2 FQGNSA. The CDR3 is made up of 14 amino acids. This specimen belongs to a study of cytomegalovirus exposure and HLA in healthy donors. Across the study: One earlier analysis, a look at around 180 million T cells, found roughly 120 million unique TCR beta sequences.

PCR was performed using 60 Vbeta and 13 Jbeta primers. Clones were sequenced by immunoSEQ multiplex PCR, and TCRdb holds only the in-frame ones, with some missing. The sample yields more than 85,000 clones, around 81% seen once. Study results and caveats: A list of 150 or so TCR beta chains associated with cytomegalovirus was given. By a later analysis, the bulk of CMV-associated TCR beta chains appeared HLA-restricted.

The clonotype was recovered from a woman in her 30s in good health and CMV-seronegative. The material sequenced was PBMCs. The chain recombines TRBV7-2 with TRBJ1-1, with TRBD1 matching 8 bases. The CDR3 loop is CASSPDPTGAEAFF. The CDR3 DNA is TGTGCCAGCAGTCCTGACCCGACAGGGGCTGAAGCTTTCTTT.